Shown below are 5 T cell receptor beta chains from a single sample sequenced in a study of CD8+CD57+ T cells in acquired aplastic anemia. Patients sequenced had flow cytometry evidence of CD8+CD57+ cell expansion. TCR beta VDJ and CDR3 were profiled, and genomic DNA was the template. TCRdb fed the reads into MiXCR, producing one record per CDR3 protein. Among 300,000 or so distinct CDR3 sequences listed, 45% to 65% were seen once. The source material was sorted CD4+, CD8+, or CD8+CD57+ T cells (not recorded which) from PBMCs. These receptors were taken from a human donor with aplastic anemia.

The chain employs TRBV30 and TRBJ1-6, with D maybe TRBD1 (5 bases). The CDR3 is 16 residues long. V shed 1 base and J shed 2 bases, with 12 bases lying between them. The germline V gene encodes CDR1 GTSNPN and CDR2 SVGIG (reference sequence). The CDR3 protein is CAWSERGEPYNSPLHF. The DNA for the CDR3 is TGTGCCTGGAGTGAACGAGGGGAACCCTATAATTCACCCCTCCACTTT.

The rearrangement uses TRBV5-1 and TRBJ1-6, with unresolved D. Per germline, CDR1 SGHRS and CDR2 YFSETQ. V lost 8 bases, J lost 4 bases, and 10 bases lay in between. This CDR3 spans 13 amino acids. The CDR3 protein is CASRSRYNSPLHF. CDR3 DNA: TGCGCCAGTAGGTCCAGGTATAATTCACCCCTCCACTTT.

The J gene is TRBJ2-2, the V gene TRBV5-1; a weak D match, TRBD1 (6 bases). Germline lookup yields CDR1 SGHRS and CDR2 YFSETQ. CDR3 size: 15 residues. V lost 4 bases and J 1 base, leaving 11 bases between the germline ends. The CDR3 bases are TGCGCCAGCAGCCCCCTGACAGGGAACACCGGGGAGCTGTTTTTT. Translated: CASSPLTGNTGELFF.

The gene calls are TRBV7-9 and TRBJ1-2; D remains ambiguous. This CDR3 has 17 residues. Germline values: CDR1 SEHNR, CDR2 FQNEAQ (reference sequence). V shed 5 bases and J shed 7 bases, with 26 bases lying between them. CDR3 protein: CASSPSGQTTSLGGYTF. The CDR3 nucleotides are TGTGCCAGCAGCCCTAGCGGGCAGACGACAAGTCTGGGTGGCTACACCTTC.

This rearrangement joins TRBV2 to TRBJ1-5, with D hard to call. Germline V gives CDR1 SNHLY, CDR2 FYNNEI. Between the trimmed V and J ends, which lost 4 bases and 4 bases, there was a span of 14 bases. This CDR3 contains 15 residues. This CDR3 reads CASSVGQPKNQPQHF. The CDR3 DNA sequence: TGTGCCAGCAGTGTCGGCCAGCCAAAGAATCAGCCCCAGCATTTT.